These 30 T cell receptor beta chains were sequenced from one sample in a study of T-cell reconstitution after alpha-beta-depleted transplantation in children. A library of TCRbeta sequences, prepared with unique molecular identifiers, was generated. TCRdb recomputed calls from the PCR reads with MiXCR, one row per CDR3 protein. The table lists roughly 100,000 distinct CDR3 sequences, approximately 8.4% of them singletons. This sample comprised PBMCs from the stem cell graft donor, obtained from the stem cell graft. The receptors derive from a human donor who donated a stem cell graft to a child with congenital amegakaryocytic thrombocytopenia.

This clonotype was observed at least ten times. V gene TRBV5-1 combines with J gene TRBJ1-2; D may be TRBD1 (6 bases). The CDR3 runs 13 residues. CDR1 and CDR2 (germline): SGHRS, YFSETQ. V shed 5 bases and J shed 8 bases, with 16 bases lying between them. The CDR3 loop is CASRRDTDDGYTF. CDR3 sequence (DNA): TGCGCCAGCAGACGGGACACGGATGACGGCTACACCTTC.

This clonotype has at least ten counts. Since a much larger clone is just one base distant, this may be a read error. The V gene is TRBV29-1, the J gene TRBJ2-6, with D possibly called TRBD1 or TRBD2 (6 bases each). Germline CDR1 SQVTM, CDR2 ANQGSEA. The CDR3 sequence is 14 residues long. The CDR3 region has the DNA TGCAGCGTTTCAACAGGGACTGGGGCCAACGGCCTGACTTTC. It codes for CSVSTGTGANGLTF.

The gene calls are TRBV28 and TRBJ2-2; D remains unclear. CDR3 length equals 16 residues. The V end was cut by 7 bases, the J end by 0 bases, with 15 bases between. Germline CDR1 MDHEN, CDR2 SYDVKM. CDR3 sequence (DNA): TGTGCCAGCATCCCCCTGATGGACGCGAACACCGGGGAGCTGTTTTTT. As protein: CASIPLMDANTGELFF.

This clonotype was recorded many times. The genes are TRBV5-5 and TRBJ2-3, with 10 positions matching TRBD2. The germline V gene has CDR1 SGHKS and CDR2 YYEKEE (reference sequence). V gave up 0 bases and J gave up 3 bases; unmatched junction bases: 1. The CDR3 contains 15 residues. CDR3 amino acids: CASSLVGLATDTQYF. The CDR3 nucleotides read TGTGCCAGCAGCTTGGTGGGACTAGCGACAGATACGCAGTATTTT.

This clonotype appeared many times. J is TRBJ2-5 and V is TRBV5-1; 12 bases line up with TRBD2. CDR1 and CDR2 (germline): SGHRS, YFSETQ. V was clipped by 0 bases and J by 1 base; unmatched bases: 7. The CDR3 covers 18 residues. The CDR3 coding sequence is TGCGCCAGCAGCTTGGCCCCCCTAGCGGGGGGGTCCCAAGAGACCCAGTACTTC. Translated: CASSLAPLAGGSQETQYF.

This clonotype was counted many times. The chain couples TRBV18 to TRBJ1-1; possibly TRBD1 for D (5 bases). The CDR3 spans 16 residues. V gave up 0 bases and J gave up 1 base, with 12 bases separating them. Germline V lookup: CDR1 KGHSH, CDR2 LQKENI. DNA of the CDR3: TGTGCCAGCTCACCACCGGTCAGGGAGAGGAACACTGAAGCTTTCTTT. This gives the protein CASSPPVRERNTEAFF.

This clonotype was found many times. This chain links TRBV24-1 with TRBJ2-3; the D gene could be TRBD1 or TRBD2 (5 bases each). The germline gives CDR1 KGHDR, CDR2 SFDVKD. The V gene lost 3 bases and the J gene lost 1 base, with 10 bases spanning the gap. There are 15 residues in the CDR3. CDR3 region: CATSDPQGGTDTQYF. The DNA of the CDR3 is TGTGCCACCAGTGATCCGCAGGGAGGCACAGATACGCAGTATTTT.

In this sample, this clonotype turned up many times. This chain uses TRBV5-1 with TRBJ1-2; possibly TRBD1 for D (6 bases). The CDR3 totals 12 residues. Looked up from germline, CDR1 is SGHRS and CDR2 is YFSETQ. V was cut by 3 bases and J by 10 bases, with 13 bases left in between. The CDR3 loop reads CASSYGQSDYTF. In nucleotides, the CDR3 is TGCGCCAGCAGCTACGGACAGAGTGACTACACCTTC. Full variable domain (remainder filled in from reference TRBV5-1 and TRBJ1-2): KAGVTQTPRYLIKTRGQQVTLSCSPISGHRSVSWYQQTPGQGLQFLFEYFSETQRNKGNFPGRFSGRQFSNSRSEMNVSTLELGDSALYLCASSYGQSDYTFGSGTRLTVV.

This clonotype is medium-sized in the sample. The rearrangement joins TRBV7-9 to TRBJ2-3, with unresolved D. The germline CDR1 and CDR2 sequences are SEHNR and FQNEAQ (reference sequence). This CDR3 spans 13 amino acids. Trimming took 5 bases from V and 3 from J, leaving 9 bases between them. This chain's CDR3 is CASSHFGTDTQYF. CDR3 nucleotides: TGTGCCAGCAGCCATTTCGGGACAGATACGCAGTATTTT.

This clonotype showed up many times. The chain is built from TRBV20-1 and TRBJ2-5, with D tentatively TRBD1 (5 bases). In germline, CDR1 is DFQATT, CDR2 SNEGSKA (reference sequence). The CDR3 runs 14 residues. Trimming removed 3 bases at V and 5 bases at J, with 16 bases between. The CDR3 DNA reads TGCAGTGCTAGCCGAGACAGTCGGCTGGAGACCCAGTACTTC. Amino acid sequence: CSASRDSRLETQYF.

This clonotype was counted at least ten times. CDR3 bases: TGCAGCGTTGAAGGGCAGGGGCTGGATGAGCAGTTCTTC. Its translation: CSVEGQGLDEQFF. V usage is TRBV29-1 and J usage is TRBJ2-1, with a possible D match to TRBD1 (6 bases). CDR3 length: 13 amino acids. Germline V gene sequence: CDR1 SQVTM, CDR2 ANQGSEA. V was shortened by 1 base and J by 8 bases, with 12 bases between the two germline ends.

This clonotype has a count of ten or more. The chain recombines TRBV24-1 with TRBJ2-2; no clear D gene. CDR1 is KGHDR, CDR2 SFDVKD, per germline. V gave up 5 bases and J gave up 2 bases, with 8 bases separating them. The CDR3 is 14 residues long. Here the CDR3 DNA reads TGTGCCACCAGTGGAATTGCAAACACCGGGGAGCTGTTTTTT. It translates to CATSGIANTGELFF.

This clonotype showed up just a few times. A read error may produce the germline difference seen at one junction end. The genes are TRBV6-1 and TRBJ2-6; D might be TRBD1 (5 bases). CDR3 length equals 15 residues. CDR1 is MNHNS and CDR2 is SASEGT in the germline V gene. CDR3 coding DNA: TGTGCCAGCAGTGAAGCCAGCTCTGGGGCCAACGGCCTGACTTTC. It codes for CASSEASSGANGLTF.

In its sample, this clonotype was seen many times. The chain uses TRBV12-3 or TRBV12-4 and TRBJ2-1, with TRBD1 as a possible D gene (6 bases). V was clipped by 6 bases and J by 3 bases, with 18 bases between them. This CDR3 has 16 residues. CDR3 nucleotide sequence: TGTGCCAGCAGAGACCCGGACAGCGTTAACTACAATGAGCAGTTCTTC. Its translation is CASRDPDSVNYNEQFF.

Only a few counts were recorded for this clonotype. It may be a read error: a sequence one base away is much more abundant. The rearrangement links TRBV28 to TRBJ2-5; D is perhaps TRBD2 (7 bases). The length of the CDR3 is 13 residues. V was cut by 2 bases and J by 12 bases, with 16 bases left in between. Germline CDR1 and CDR2: MDHEN and SYDVKM. CDR3 sequence: CASSLLTGRGEYF. DNA of the CDR3: TGTGCCAGCAGTTTACTAACAGGGAGGGGTGAGTACTTC.

In this sample, this clonotype turned up many times. The J gene is TRBJ2-1, the V gene TRBV20-1; D remains unclear. The germline V and J ends were trimmed by 5 bases and 9 bases, with 14 bases remaining between them. The CDR3 sequence is 12 residues long. CDR1 is DFQATT, CDR2 SNEGSKA, per germline (reference sequence). The CDR3 DNA reads TGCAGTGCTCCGACGACCTACTTTGAGCAGTTCTTC. Translating it yields CSAPTTYFEQFF.

The chain carries TRBV4-2 and TRBJ1-5; the D gene is possibly TRBD1 (5 bases). Germline CDR1 reads LGHNA; CDR2 reads YNFKEQ. V lost 8 bases and J lost 11, with 22 bases in between. The CDR3 covers 14 residues. The DNA of the CDR3 is TGTGCCAGCGGCCCGGGACCCCTCTGCCAGGCCCAGCATTTT. It translates to CASGPGPLCQAQHF.

This clonotype was counted at least ten times. The J gene is TRBJ2-1, the V gene TRBV20-1, with 9 bases matching TRBD2. V shed 3 bases and J 8 bases; nucleotides not matched to a gene: 8. CDR3 length: 14 amino acids. Germline V lookup: CDR1 DFQATT, CDR2 SNEGSKA (reference sequence). CDR3 in amino acids: CSASNSGSSDEQFF. The CDR3 DNA reads TGCAGTGCTAGTAATAGCGGGAGTTCTGATGAGCAGTTCTTC.

This clonotype was recorded many times. This chain joins TRBV5-5 and TRBJ1-1; 8 bases fit TRBD1. V gave up 5 bases and J gave up 3 bases; unmatched junction bases: 6. Germline V gene sequence: CDR1 SGHKS, CDR2 YYEKEE (reference sequence). This CDR3 region has 14 residues. As DNA, the CDR3 is TGTGCCAGCAGACGGACAGGGAGGTACACTGAAGCTTTCTTT. This gives the protein CASRRTGRYTEAFF.

There are many counts of this clonotype. J is TRBJ2-2 and V is TRBV5-1; possibly TRBD1 for D (8 bases). V lost 1 base and J 2 bases, leaving 15 bases between the germline ends. CDR3 size: 17 residues. CDR1 and CDR2 (germline): SGHRS, YFSETQ. The CDR3 region has the DNA TGCGCCAGCAGCTTGACAGGGGGACTAACCAACACCGGGGAGCTGTTTTTT. Its protein product is CASSLTGGLTNTGELFF.

This clonotype was recorded many times. The chain employs TRBV15 and TRBJ2-7; a possible D gene is TRBD1 (8 bases). Between the trimmed V and J ends, which lost 3 bases and 0 bases, there was a span of 12 bases. The CDR3 totals 15 residues. CDR1 is LNHNV and CDR2 is YYDKDF in the germline V gene (reference sequence). The CDR3 DNA reads TGTGCCACCAGCAGGGGAGGGACAGGCTCCTACGAGCAGTACTTC. Translated: CATSRGGTGSYEQYF.

This clonotype was counted at least ten times. J is TRBJ1-1 and V is TRBV28; D is undetermined. CDR3 length: 16 amino acids. Trimming stripped 5 bases from V and 1 base from J, with 17 bases between. The germline gives CDR1 MDHEN, CDR2 SYDVKM. The CDR3 spells CASSPSSATKNTEAFF. The CDR3, as DNA: TGTGCCAGCAGTCCCTCTAGTGCAACAAAGAACACTGAAGCTTTCTTT.

This clonotype was seen many times. The CDR3 nucleotides read TGCGCCAGCAGCTTGGGGCTCAGACAGGACGAAGCTTTCTTT. This codes for CASSLGLRQDEAFF. The rearrangement uses TRBV5-1 and TRBJ1-1, with D possibly TRBD1 on 6 matching bases. The CDR3 sequence is 14 residues long. CDR1 is SGHRS, CDR2 YFSETQ, per germline. The germline V and J ends were trimmed by 0 bases and 8 bases, with 14 bases remaining between them.

This clonotype was counted at least ten times. V is TRBV14 and J is TRBJ2-5; 15 bases align to TRBD2. The CDR3 covers 17 residues. Germline-derived CDR1 and CDR2 are SGHDN and FVKESK. V was pared by 3 bases and J by 1 base, with 3 bases of the junction left unmatched. CDR3: CASSQGTSGRIQETQYF. Here the CDR3 DNA reads TGTGCCAGCAGCCAGGGGACTAGCGGGAGGATCCAAGAGACCCAGTACTTC.

This clonotype was recorded many times. V and J are TRBV5-4 and TRBJ2-7; tentative D call: TRBD2 (5 bases). Germline V gene data show CDR1 as SGHNT and CDR2 as YYREEE (reference sequence). V lost 0 bases to trimming and J lost 6 bases, with 10 bases between them. This CDR3 comprises 13 residues. CDR3 DNA sequence: TGTGCCAGCAGCTTGGAGAGAGGAGGCGAGCAGTACTTC. Translated: CASSLERGGEQYF.

This clonotype was detected only a few times. This rearrangement joins TRBV9 to TRBJ2-7; D is perhaps TRBD1 (6 bases). The CDR3 length is 13 residues. Trimming took off 4 bases at V and 4 bases at J, with 12 bases between the two ends. The germline V gene encodes CDR1 SGDLS and CDR2 YYNGEE. CDR3 region: CASSPGQLYEQYF. The CDR3 coding sequence is TGTGCCAGCAGCCCTGGACAGTTATACGAGCAGTACTTC.

At least ten counts were recorded for this clonotype. This chain uses TRBV7-9 with TRBJ2-5; a possible D gene is TRBD2 (5 bases). V shed 4 bases and J shed 4 bases, with 7 bases lying between them. Germline V gives CDR1 SEHNR, CDR2 FQNEAQ (reference sequence). The length of the CDR3 is 12 residues. The CDR3 reads CASSSGVETQYF. Written as DNA, the CDR3 is TGTGCCAGCAGCTCCGGGGTAGAGACCCAGTACTTC.

Ten or more counts support this clonotype. The chain has TRBV18 and TRBJ1-1, with TRBD1 matching 7 bases. Per the germline V gene, CDR1 is KGHSH and CDR2 is LQKENI. The CDR3 loop spans 17 amino acids. Unmatched junction bases numbered 10, after V lost 3 bases and J lost 0 bases. This CDR3 reads CASSPQLDRSMNTEAFF. The CDR3 region has the DNA TGTGCCAGCTCACCTCAACTGGACAGGAGCATGAACACTGAAGCTTTCTTT.

This clonotype was counted ten times or more. CDR3 sequence reads: CASSLPNGETQYF. The CDR3 DNA reads TGTGCCAGCAGTTTACCGAACGGGGAGACCCAGTACTTC. V usage is TRBV28 and J usage is TRBJ2-5; D not resolved. V lost 2 bases to trimming and J lost 5 bases, with 9 bases between them. This CDR3 spans 13 amino acids. Germline values: CDR1 MDHEN, CDR2 SYDVKM. The variable domain in full, with the rest retrieved from reference TRBV28 and TRBJ2-5, is DVKVTQSSRYLVKRTGEKVFLECVQDMDHENMFWYRQDPGLGLRLIYFSYDVKMKEKGDIPEGYSVSREKKERFSLILESASTNQTSMYLCASSLPNGETQYFGPGTRLLVL.

In its sample, this clonotype was seen many times. The chain joins TRBV7-2 to TRBJ1-1; no clear D gene. The germline CDR1 and CDR2 sequences are SGHTA and FQGNSA. The CDR3 length is 17 residues. Trimming took 1 base from V and 0 from J, leaving 15 bases between them. In DNA form, the CDR3 reads TGTGCCAGCAGCTTAGTCGAGGTTGTAGTACTGAACACTGAAGCTTTCTTT. Protein sequence: CASSLVEVVVLNTEAFF.